This T cell receptor beta chain appears in the sequencing data of a study of blood T cell repertoires in COVID-19. Study-level information: Samples representing acute and convalescent COVID-19 were sourced from the United States, Italy and Spain.

Profiling relied on immunoSEQ multiplex PCR, and the TCRdb table lists in-frame clones only, not all of them. Of 25,000 to 30,000 clones listed, about 87% are singletons. The CDR3 loop spans 17 amino acids. Germline CDR1 SGHDN, CDR2 FVKESK. With 0 bases removed from V and 0 bases from J, the gap between germline ends came to 12 bases. The clonotype originates from a human donor in a cohort sampled during active COVID-19. J is TRBJ2-1 and V is TRBV14; D unclear. Specimen: peripheral blood. CDR3 sequence (DNA): TGTGCCAGCAGCCAAGATTCGTATCCCCGCTCCTACAATGAGCAGTTCTTC. This translates into CASSQDSYPRSYNEQFF. Drawing the rest from reference TRBV14 and TRBJ2-1, the complete variable domain is EAGVTQFPSHSVIEKGQTVTLRCDPISGHDNLYWYRRVMGKEIKFLLHFVKESKQDESGMPNNRFLAERTGGTYSTLKVQPAELEDSGVYFCASSQDSYPRSYNEQFFGPGTRLTVL.